These T cell receptor beta chains were read from a single sample in a study of shared clonotypes between healthy human individuals. The method was immunoSEQ multiplex PCR; TCRdb's version includes in-frame clones alone and lacks a portion of them. The table has some 2,100,000 clones, approximately 96% seen once. Source material: naive CD4+ T cells sorted from blood. Receptors originate from a man younger than 35 in good health. Each CDR3 is given with its conserved first and last residue. The order of the fields is D gene, V gene, clone size, J gene, CDR3 DNA, CDR3 protein. The D gene is left open where the match is weak. Expanded clones get a size class; other rows say once, few or many, or leave the size out.

D gene: .
V gene: TRBV19
clone size: .
J gene: TRBJ1-5
CDR3 DNA: TGTGCCAGTAGTACAGGGGACGGTAGCAATCAGCCCCAGCATTTT
CDR3 protein: CASSTGDGSNQPQHF

D gene: TRBD1
V gene: TRBV18
clone size: .
J gene: TRBJ1-1
CDR3 DNA: TGTGCCAGCTCAACAGGGACAGGGGGTGACACTGAAGCTTTCTTT
CDR3 protein: CASSTGTGGDTEAFF

D gene: TRBD1
V gene: TRBV6-6
clone size: .
J gene: TRBJ1-3
CDR3 DNA: TGTGCCAGCAGTTACTGGACAGGGGTTGACACCATATATTTT
CDR3 protein: CASSYWTGVDTIYF

D gene: TRBD1
V gene: TRBV5-4
clone size: .
J gene: TRBJ2-7
CDR3 DNA: TGTGCCAGCAGCTTGGGTAGGGACAGGGGTTCCTACGAGCAGTACTTC
CDR3 protein: CASSLGRDRGSYEQYF

D gene: .
V gene: TRBV7-2
clone size: once
J gene: TRBJ1-2
CDR3 DNA: TGTGCCAGCAGCTTGAATACAGGGCAACGGAAAACCTTC
CDR3 protein: CASSLNTGQRKTF

D gene: .
V gene: TRBV18
clone size: .
J gene: TRBJ2-3
CDR3 DNA: TGTGCCAGCTCACCATTTGAGGGGACAGATACGCAGTATTTT
CDR3 protein: CASSPFEGTDTQYF

D gene: .
V gene: TRBV7-2
clone size: once
J gene: TRBJ1-2
CDR3 DNA: TGTGCCAGCAGCTTAGCACAGGGCGGTGGCTACACCTTC
CDR3 protein: CASSLAQGGGYTF

D gene: TRBD1
V gene: TRBV5-1
clone size: .
J gene: TRBJ2-5
CDR3 DNA: TGCGCCAGCAGCTTGGGATCCGGGACAGCACAAGAGACCCAGTACTTC
CDR3 protein: CASSLGSGTAQETQYF

D gene: .
V gene: TRBV12-5
clone size: .
J gene: TRBJ1-1
CDR3 DNA: TGTGCTAGTGGTTTGGTGATACCCGAAGCTTTCTTT
CDR3 protein: CASGLVIPEAFF

D gene: .
V gene: TRBV7-9
clone size: .
J gene: TRBJ2-2
CDR3 DNA: TGTGCCAGCAGTAAAAGCGCGAACACCGGGGAGCTGTTTTTT
CDR3 protein: CASSKSANTGELFF

D gene: TRBD1
V gene: TRBV28
clone size: .
J gene: TRBJ2-7
CDR3 DNA: TGTGCCAGCAGTCTCCGGGACAGGGGGCCTTACGAGCAGTACTTC
CDR3 protein: CASSLRDRGPYEQYF

D gene: .
V gene: TRBV11-3
clone size: .
J gene: TRBJ2-5
CDR3 DNA: TGTGCCAGCAGCTTTCTCCCTCAAGAGACCCAGTACTTC
CDR3 protein: CASSFLPQETQYF

D gene: TRBD2
V gene: TRBV28
clone size: .
J gene: TRBJ2-5
CDR3 DNA: TGTGCCAGCAGTTTGAGGGGACTAGGGTTGGAGACCCAGTACTTC
CDR3 protein: CASSLRGLGLETQYF

D gene: TRBD1
V gene: TRBV11-2
clone size: .
J gene: TRBJ1-4
CDR3 DNA: TGTGCCAGCAGCCAGACAGGGGGTGCTAATGAAAAACTGTTTTTT
CDR3 protein: CASSQTGGANEKLFF

D gene: .
V gene: TRBV30
clone size: .
J gene: TRBJ2-7
CDR3 DNA: TGTGCCTGGACGCCCCTAGGAGACGAGCAGTACTTC
CDR3 protein: CAWTPLGDEQYF

D gene: TRBD1
V gene: TRBV6-5
clone size: .
J gene: TRBJ2-3
CDR3 DNA: TGTGCCAGCAGTTATTCGGAGACAGGGGTACTGGATACGCAGTATTTT
CDR3 protein: CASSYSETGVLDTQYF

D gene: TRBD1
V gene: TRBV11-2
clone size: .
J gene: TRBJ2-7
CDR3 DNA: TGTGCCAGCAGCCGAGGACAGGAAAGGGAGCAGTACTTC
CDR3 protein: CASSRGQEREQYF

D gene: TRBD2
V gene: TRBV19
clone size: .
J gene: TRBJ2-7
CDR3 DNA: TGTGCCAGTGGACTAGCGGGAGGGCTGGAGCAGTACTTC
CDR3 protein: CASGLAGGLEQYF

D gene: .
V gene: TRBV14
clone size: once
J gene: TRBJ1-6
CDR3 DNA: TGTGCCAGCAGCCAAGCGATGGGGGGTTTGGCACCCCTCCACTTT
CDR3 protein: CASSQAMGGLAPLHF

D gene: .
V gene: TRBV6-5
clone size: .
J gene: TRBJ1-2
CDR3 DNA: TGTGCCAGCAGTTACTCTGGACAAGCGGGTGGCTACACCTTC
CDR3 protein: CASSYSGQAGGYTF

D gene: TRBD1
V gene: TRBV11-2
clone size: .
J gene: TRBJ1-2
CDR3 DNA: TGTGCCAGCAGCTTAGCGACAGGGGGTAACTATGGCTACACCTTC
CDR3 protein: CASSLATGGNYGYTF

D gene: TRBD2
V gene: TRBV18
clone size: .
J gene: TRBJ2-3
CDR3 DNA: TGTGCCAGCTCACCAGTCACCTCAGCGGGAAACACAGATACGCAGTATTTT
CDR3 protein: CASSPVTSAGNTDTQYF

D gene: .
V gene: TRBV28
clone size: .
J gene: TRBJ1-4
CDR3 DNA: TGTGCCAGCAGCTCCGGGACGCCAACTAATGAAAAACTGTTTTTT
CDR3 protein: CASSSGTPTNEKLFF

D gene: .
V gene: TRBV6-6
clone size: once
J gene: TRBJ1-1
CDR3 DNA: TGTGCCAGCACCCCCCCTGGCCTGAACACTGAAGCTTTCTTT
CDR3 protein: CASTPPGLNTEAFF

D gene: .
V gene: TRBV6-4
clone size: .
J gene: TRBJ2-1
CDR3 DNA: TGTGCCAGCAAGTCGGGGGCATCCTACAATGAGCAGTTCTTC
CDR3 protein: CASKSGASYNEQFF